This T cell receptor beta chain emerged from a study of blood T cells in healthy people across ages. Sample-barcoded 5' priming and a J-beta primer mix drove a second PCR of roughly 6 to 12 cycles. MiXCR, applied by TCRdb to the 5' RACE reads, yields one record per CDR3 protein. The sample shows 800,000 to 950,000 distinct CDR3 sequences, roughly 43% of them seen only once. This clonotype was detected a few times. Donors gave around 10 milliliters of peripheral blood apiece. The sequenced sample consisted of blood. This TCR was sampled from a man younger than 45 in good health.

CDR3 in DNA: TGTGCCAGCAGTTTCGGAACCAATGGTCAGCCCCAGCATTTT. It codes for CASSFGTNGQPQHF. The rearrangement uses TRBV12-3 or TRBV12-4 and TRBJ1-5; D is undetermined. V lost 3 bases, J lost 6 bases, and 12 bases lay in between. This CDR3 is 14 amino acids long.